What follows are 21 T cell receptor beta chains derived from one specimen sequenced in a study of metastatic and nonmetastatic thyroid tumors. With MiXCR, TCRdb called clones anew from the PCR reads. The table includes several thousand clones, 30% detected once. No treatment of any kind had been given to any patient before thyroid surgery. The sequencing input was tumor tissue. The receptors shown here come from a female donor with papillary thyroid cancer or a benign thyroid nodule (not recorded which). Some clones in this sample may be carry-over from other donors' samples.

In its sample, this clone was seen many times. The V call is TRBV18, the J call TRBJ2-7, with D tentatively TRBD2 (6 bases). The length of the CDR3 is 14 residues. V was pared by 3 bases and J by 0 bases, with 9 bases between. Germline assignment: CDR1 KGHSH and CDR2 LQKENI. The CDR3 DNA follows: TGTGCCAGCTCACCTCCGGGAGTCTCCTACGAGCAGTACTTC. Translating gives CASSPPGVSYEQYF.

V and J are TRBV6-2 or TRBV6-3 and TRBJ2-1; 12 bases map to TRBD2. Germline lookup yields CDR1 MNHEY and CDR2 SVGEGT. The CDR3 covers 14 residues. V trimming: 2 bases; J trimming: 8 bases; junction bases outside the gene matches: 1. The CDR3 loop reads CASSYASGRDEQFF. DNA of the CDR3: TGTGCCAGCAGTTACGCTAGCGGGAGGGATGAGCAGTTCTTC.

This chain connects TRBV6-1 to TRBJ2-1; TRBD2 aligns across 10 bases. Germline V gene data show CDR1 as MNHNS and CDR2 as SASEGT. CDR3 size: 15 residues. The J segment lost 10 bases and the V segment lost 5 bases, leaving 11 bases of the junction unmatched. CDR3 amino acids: CASSPEAGGPLEQFF. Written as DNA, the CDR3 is TGTGCCAGCAGTCCAGAAGCGGGAGGGCCTCTCGAGCAGTTCTTC.

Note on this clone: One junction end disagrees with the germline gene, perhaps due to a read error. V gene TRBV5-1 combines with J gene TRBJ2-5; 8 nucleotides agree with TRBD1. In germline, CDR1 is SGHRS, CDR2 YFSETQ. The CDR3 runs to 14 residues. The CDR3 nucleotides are TGCGCCAACAGCTCAGGGGGCGCAGAACAGACCCAGCACTTC. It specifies CANSSGGAEQTQHF.

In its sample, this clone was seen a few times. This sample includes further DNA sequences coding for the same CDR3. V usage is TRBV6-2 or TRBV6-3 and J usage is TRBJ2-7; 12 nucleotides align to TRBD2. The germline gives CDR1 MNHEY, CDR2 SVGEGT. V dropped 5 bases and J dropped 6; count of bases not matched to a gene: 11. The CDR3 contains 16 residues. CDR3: CASSVGLAGALVEQYF. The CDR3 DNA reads TGTGCCAGCAGTGTGGGACTAGCGGGTGCCCTTGTCGAGCAGTACTTC.

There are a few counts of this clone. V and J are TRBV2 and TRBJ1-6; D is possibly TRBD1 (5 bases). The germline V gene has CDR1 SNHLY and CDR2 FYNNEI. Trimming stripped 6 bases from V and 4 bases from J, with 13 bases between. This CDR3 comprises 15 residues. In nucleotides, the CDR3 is TGTGCCAGCAGAGCAGACAGTTTTTATAATTCACCCCTCCACTTT. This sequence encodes CASRADSFYNSPLHF. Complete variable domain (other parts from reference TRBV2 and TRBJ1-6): EPEVTQTPSHQVTQMGQEVILRCVPISNHLYFYWYRQILGQKVEFLVSFYNNEISEKSEIFDDQFSVERPDGSNFTLKIRSTKLEDSAMYFCASRADSFYNSPLHFGNGTRLTVT.

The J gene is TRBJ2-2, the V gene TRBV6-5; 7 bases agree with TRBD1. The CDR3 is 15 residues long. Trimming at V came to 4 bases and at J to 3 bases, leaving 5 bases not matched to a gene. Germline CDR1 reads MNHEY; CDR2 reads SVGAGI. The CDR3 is CASSSGQEDTGELFF. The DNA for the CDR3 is TGTGCCAGCAGTTCAGGACAGGAGGACACCGGGGAGCTGTTTTTT.

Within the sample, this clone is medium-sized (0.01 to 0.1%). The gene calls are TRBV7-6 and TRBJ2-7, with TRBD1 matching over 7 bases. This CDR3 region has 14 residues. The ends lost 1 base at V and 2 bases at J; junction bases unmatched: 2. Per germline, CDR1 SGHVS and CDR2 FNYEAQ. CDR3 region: CASSLDTGAYEQYF. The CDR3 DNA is TGTGCCAGCAGCTTAGACACAGGGGCCTACGAGCAGTACTTC.

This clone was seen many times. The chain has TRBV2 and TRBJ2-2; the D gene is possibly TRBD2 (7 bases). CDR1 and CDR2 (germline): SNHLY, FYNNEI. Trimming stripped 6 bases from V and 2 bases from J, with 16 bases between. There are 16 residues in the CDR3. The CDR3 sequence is CASSQEGGVNTGELFF. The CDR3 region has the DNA TGTGCCAGCAGCCAGGAAGGGGGGGTCAACACCGGGGAGCTGTTTTTT.

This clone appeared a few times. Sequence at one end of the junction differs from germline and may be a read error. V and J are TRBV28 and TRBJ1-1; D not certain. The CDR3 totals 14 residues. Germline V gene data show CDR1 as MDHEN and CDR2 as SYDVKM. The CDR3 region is CASGSQEGNTEDFF. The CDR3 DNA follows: TGTGCCAGCGGCAGCCAGGAAGGGAACACTGAAGATTTCTTT.

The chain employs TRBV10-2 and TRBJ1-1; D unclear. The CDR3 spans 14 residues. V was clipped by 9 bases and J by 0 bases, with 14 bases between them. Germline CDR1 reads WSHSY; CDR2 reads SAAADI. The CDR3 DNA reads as TGCGCCAGTACCATATCAGGAATGAACACTGAAGCTTTCTTT. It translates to CASTISGMNTEAFF.

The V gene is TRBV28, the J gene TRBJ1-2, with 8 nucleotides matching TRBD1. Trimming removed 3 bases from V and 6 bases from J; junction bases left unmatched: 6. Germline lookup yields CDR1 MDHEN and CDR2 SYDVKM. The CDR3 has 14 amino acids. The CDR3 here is CASSLDRVYDGYTF. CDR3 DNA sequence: TGTGCCAGCAGTTTGGACAGGGTGTATGATGGCTACACCTTC.

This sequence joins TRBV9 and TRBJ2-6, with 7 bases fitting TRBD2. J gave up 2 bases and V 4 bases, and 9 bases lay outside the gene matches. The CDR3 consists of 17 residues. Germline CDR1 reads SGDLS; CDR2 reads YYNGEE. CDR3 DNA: TGTGCCAGCAGCAGCGTAACGGGGAGGGCTGGGGCCAACGTCCTGACTTTC. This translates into CASSSVTGRAGANVLTF.

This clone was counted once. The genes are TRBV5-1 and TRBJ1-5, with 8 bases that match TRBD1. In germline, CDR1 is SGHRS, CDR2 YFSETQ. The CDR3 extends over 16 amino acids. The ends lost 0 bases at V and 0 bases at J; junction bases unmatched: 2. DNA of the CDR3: TGCGCCAGCAGCTTGGAGACAGGGGATAGCAATCAGCCCCAGCATTTT. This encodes CASSLETGDSNQPQHF.

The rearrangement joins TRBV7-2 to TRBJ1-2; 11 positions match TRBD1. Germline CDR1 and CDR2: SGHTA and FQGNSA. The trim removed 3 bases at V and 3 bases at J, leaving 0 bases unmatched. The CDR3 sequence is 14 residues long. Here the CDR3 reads CASSLGQGDYGYTF. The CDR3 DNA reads TGTGCCAGCAGCTTGGGACAGGGGGACTATGGCTACACCTTC.

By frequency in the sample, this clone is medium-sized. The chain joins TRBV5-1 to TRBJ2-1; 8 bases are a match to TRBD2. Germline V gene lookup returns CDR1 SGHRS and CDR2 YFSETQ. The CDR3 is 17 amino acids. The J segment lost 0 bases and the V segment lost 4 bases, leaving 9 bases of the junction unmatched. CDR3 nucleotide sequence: TGCGCCAGCAGCGGTCGGGCTAGCGGGTACTCCTACAATGAGCAGTTCTTC. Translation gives CASSGRASGYSYNEQFF.

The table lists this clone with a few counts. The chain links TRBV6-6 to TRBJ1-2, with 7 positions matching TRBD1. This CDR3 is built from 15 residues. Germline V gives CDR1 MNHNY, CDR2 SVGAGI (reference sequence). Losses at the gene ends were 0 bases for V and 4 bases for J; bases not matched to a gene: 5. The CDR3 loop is CASSYSDGTVYGYTF. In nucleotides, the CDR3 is TGTGCCAGCAGTTACTCCGACGGGACAGTCTATGGCTACACCTTC.

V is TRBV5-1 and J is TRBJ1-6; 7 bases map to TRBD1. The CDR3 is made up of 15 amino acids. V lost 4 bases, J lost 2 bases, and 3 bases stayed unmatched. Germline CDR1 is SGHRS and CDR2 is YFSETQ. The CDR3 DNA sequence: TGCGCCAGCAGCCGAGACAGGGCCTATAATTCACCCCTCCACTTT. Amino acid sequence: CASSRDRAYNSPLHF. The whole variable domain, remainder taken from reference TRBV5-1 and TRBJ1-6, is KAGVTQTPRYLIKTRGQQVTLSCSPISGHRSVSWYQQTPGQGLQFLFEYFSETQRNKGNFPGRFSGRQFSNSRSEMNVSTLELGDSALYLCASSRDRAYNSPLHFGNGTRLTVT.

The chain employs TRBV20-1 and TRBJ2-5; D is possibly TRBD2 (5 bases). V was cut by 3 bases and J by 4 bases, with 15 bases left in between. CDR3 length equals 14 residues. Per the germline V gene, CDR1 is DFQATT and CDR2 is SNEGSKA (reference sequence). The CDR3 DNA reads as TGCAGTGCTAGGTTTCTCATACGGGGAGAGACCCAGTACTTC. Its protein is CSARFLIRGETQYF.

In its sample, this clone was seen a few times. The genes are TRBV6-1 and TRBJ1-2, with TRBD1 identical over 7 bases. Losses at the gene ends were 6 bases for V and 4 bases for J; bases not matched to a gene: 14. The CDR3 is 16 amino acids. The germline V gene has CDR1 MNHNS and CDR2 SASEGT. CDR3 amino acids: CASRANNRGQPYGYTF. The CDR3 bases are TGTGCCAGCAGAGCAAATAATAGGGGACAGCCCTATGGCTACACCTTC.

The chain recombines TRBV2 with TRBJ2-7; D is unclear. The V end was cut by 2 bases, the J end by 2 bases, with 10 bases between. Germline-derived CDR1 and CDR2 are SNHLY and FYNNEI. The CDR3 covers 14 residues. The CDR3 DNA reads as TGTGCCAGCAGTGAAAGTTGGCAGACCTACGAGCAGTACTTC. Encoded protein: CASSESWQTYEQYF.